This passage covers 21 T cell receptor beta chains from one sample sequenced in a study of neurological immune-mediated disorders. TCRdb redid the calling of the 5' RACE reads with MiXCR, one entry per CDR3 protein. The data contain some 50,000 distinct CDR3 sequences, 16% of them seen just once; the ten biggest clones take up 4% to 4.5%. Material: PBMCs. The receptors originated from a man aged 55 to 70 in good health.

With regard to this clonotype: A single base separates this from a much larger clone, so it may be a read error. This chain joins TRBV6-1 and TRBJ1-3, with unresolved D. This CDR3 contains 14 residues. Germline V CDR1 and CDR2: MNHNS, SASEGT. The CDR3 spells CVAKFRPAGNTIYF. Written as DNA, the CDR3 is TGTGTGGCTAAATTCAGGCCGGCGGGAAACACCATATATTTT.

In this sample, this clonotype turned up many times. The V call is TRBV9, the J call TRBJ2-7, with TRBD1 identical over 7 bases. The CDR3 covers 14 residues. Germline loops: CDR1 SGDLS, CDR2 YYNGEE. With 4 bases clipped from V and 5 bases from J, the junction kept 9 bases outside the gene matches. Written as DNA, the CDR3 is TGTGCCAGCAGCAAACGAGGGGGCGGCGACGAGCAGTACTTC. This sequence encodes CASSKRGGGDEQYF.

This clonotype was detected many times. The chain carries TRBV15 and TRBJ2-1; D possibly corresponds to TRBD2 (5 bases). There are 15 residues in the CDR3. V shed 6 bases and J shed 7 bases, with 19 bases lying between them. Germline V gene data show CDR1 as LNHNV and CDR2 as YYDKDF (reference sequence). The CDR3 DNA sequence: TGTGCCACCAGAACCGCCTCCGGGTCGGGGAATGAGCAGTTCTTC. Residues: CATRTASGSGNEQFF.

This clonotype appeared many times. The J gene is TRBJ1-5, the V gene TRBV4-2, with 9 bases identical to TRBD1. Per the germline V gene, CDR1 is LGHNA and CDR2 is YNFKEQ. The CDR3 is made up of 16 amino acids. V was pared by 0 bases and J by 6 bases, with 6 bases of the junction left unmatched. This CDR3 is CASSQEGTGLVQPQHF. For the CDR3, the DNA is TGTGCCAGCAGCCAAGAGGGGACAGGGTTGGTTCAGCCCCAGCATTTT.

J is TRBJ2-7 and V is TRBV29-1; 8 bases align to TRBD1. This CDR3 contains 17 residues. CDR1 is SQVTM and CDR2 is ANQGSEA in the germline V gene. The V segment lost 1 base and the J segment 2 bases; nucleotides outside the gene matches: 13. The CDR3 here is CSVEGATGAPSPYEQYF. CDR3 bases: TGCAGCGTTGAAGGGGCGACAGGGGCGCCGTCTCCCTACGAGCAGTACTTC.

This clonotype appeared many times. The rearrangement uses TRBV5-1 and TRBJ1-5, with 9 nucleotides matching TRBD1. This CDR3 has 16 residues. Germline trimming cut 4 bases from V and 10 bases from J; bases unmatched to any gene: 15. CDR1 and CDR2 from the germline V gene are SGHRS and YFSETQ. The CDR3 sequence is CASSPGTGTAWGPQHF. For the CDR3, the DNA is TGCGCCAGCAGCCCAGGGACAGGGACCGCCTGGGGACCCCAGCATTTT.

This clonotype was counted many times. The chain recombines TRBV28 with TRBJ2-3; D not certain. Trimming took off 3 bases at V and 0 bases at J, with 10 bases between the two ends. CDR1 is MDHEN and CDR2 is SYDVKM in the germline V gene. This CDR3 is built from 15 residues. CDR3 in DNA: TGTGCCAGCAGTTTCCTCATGGCGAGCACAGATACGCAGTATTTT. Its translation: CASSFLMASTDTQYF.

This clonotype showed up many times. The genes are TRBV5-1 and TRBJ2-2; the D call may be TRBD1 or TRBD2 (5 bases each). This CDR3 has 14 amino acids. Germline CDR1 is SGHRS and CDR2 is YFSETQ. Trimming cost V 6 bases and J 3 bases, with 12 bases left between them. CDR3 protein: CASTLRGDTGELFF. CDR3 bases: TGCGCCAGCACCCTGAGAGGGGACACCGGGGAGCTGTTTTTT.

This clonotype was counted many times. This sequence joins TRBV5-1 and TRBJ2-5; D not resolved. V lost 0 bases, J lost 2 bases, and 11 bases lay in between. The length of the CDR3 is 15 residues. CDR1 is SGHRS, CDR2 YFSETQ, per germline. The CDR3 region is CASSLDRYTQETQYF. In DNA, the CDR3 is TGCGCCAGCAGCTTGGATCGGTACACTCAAGAGACCCAGTACTTC.

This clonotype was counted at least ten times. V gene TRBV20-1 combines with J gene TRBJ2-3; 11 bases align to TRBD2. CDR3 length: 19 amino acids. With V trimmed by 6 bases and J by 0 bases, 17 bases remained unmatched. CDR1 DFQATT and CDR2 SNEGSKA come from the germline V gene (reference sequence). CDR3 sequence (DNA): TGCAGTGCGTCCGGACTAGCGGGCGACCTTTTTTCTAGCACAGATACGCAGTATTTT. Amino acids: CSASGLAGDLFSSTDTQYF.

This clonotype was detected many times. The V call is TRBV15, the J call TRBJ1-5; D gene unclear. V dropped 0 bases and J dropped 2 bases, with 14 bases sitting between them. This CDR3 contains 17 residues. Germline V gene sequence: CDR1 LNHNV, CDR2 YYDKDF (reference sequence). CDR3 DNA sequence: TGTGCCACCAGCAGAGATTATCCCGCAGCGGGCAATCAGCCCCAGCATTTT. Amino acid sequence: CATSRDYPAAGNQPQHF.

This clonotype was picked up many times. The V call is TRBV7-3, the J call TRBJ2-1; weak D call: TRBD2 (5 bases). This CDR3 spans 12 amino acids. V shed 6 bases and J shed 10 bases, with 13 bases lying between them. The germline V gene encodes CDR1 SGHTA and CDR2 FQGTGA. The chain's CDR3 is CASSFQRGEQFF. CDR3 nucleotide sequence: TGTGCCAGCAGTTTCCAGCGAGGGGAGCAGTTCTTC.

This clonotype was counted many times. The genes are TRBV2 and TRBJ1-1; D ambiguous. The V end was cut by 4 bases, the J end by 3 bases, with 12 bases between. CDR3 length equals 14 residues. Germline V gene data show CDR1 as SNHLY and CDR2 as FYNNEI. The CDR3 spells CASSGIGFYTEAFF. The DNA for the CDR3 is TGTGCCAGCAGTGGGATCGGGTTTTACACTGAAGCTTTCTTT.

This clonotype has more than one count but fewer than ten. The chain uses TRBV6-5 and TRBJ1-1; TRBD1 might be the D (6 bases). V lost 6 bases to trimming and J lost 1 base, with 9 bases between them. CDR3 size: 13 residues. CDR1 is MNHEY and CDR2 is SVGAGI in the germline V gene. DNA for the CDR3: TGTGCCAGCAGAGGACAGCCGAACACTGAAGCTTTCTTT. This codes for CASRGQPNTEAFF.

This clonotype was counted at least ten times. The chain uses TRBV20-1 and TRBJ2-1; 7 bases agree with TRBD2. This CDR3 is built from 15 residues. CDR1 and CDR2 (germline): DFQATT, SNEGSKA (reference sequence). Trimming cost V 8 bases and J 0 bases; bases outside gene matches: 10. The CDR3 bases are TGCAGTAGCGCTAGCGGACTGATCTCCTACAATGAGCAGTTCTTC. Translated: CSSASGLISYNEQFF.

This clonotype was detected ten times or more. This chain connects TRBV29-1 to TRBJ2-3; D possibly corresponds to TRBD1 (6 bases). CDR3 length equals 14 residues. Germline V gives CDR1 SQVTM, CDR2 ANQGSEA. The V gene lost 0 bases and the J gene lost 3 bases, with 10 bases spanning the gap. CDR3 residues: CSVEDFQGTDTQYF. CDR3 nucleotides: TGCAGCGTTGAAGATTTCCAGGGGACAGATACGCAGTATTTT.

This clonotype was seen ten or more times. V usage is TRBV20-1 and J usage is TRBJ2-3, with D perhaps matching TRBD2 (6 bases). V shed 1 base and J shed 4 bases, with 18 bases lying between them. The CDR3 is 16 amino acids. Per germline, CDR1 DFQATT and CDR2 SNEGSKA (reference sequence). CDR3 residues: CSARAPLLAIADTQYF. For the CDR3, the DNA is TGCAGTGCTAGAGCCCCCCTTCTAGCGATTGCAGATACGCAGTATTTT.

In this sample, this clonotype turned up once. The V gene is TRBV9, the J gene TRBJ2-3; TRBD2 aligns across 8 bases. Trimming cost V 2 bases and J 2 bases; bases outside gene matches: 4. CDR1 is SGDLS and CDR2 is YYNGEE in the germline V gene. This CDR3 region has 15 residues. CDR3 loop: CASSVSGGPTDTQYF. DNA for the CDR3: TGTGCCAGCAGCGTCAGCGGGGGACCCACAGATACGCAGTATTTT.

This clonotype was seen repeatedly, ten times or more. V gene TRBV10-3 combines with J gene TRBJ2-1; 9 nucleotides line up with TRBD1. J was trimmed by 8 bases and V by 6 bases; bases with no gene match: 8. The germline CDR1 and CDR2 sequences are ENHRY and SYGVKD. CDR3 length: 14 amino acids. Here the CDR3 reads CAIRQGAGVDEQFF. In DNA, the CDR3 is TGTGCCATCAGACAGGGGGCCGGCGTCGATGAGCAGTTCTTC.

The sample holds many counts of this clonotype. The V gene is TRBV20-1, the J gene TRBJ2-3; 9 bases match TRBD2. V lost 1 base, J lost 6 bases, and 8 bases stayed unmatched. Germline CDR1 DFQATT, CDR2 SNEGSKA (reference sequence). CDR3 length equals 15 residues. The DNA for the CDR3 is TGCAGTGCTAGAGTTGGCGGGAGGGGGGGGGATACGCAGTATTTT. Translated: CSARVGGRGGDTQYF.

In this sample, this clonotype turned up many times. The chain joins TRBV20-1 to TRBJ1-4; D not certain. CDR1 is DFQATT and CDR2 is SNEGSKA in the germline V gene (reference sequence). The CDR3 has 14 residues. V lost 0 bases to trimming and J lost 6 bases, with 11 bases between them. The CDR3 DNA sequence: TGCAGTGCTAGAGATTCCCGATCGGATGAAAAACTGTTTTTT. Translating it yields CSARDSRSDEKLFF.